The clone carrying this T cell receptor (beta chain) was counted a few times. TCRdb called the 5' RACE reads again in MiXCR, with one record for every CDR3 protein. Among 560,000 or so distinct CDR3 sequences listed, around 15% were seen once. The data were obtained in a study of T-cell memory formation after mild COVID-19. CDR3 length equals 14 residues. Germline CDR1 SGHRS, CDR2 YFSETQ. The V end was cut by 3 bases, the J end by 0 bases, with 9 bases between. The origin of this receptor is an adult woman who had mild COVID-19 (a few samples of this study predate the infection). Cell type and time point are not known. Specimen: PBMCs or a T cell subset sorted from them (not recorded which). V usage is TRBV5-1 and J usage is TRBJ1-2; D is uncertain. CDR3 region: CASSSGVANYGYTF. CDR3 nucleotides: TGCGCCAGCAGCTCCGGGGTAGCTAACTATGGCTACACCTTC.